This passage covers 25 T cell receptor beta chains from one sample sequenced in a study of breast tumors, draining lymph nodes, adjacent tissues. Breast cancer patients provided tissue from their axillary draining lymph nodes. MiXCR, run by TCRdb on the multiplex PCR reads, gives a single entry per CDR3 protein. This table has approximately 150,000 distinct CDR3 sequences, approximately 30% appearing once. Sequenced sample: axillary lymph node tissue. The receptors were gathered from a female donor with breast cancer. Some clones in this sample may be carry-over from other donors' samples.

V and J are TRBV20-1 and TRBJ1-1; a weak D match, TRBD1 (6 bases). The CDR3 extends over 13 amino acids. Trimming shortened V by 6 bases and J by 9 bases, and 20 bases separated the two germline ends. Germline CDR1 is DFQATT and CDR2 is SNEGSKA (reference sequence). The CDR3 coding sequence is TGCAGTGCCAGGATCGGGGGGCGCGTCAAAGCTTTCTTT. Its protein is CSARIGGRVKAFF.

The table lists this clonotype with many counts. V usage is TRBV6-1 and J usage is TRBJ1-2; D is possibly TRBD1 (6 bases). Per germline, CDR1 MNHNS and CDR2 SASEGT. This CDR3 has 14 residues. The germline V and J ends were trimmed by 6 bases and 7 bases, with 18 bases remaining between them. CDR3 coding DNA: TGTGCCAGCAGAAAAAAAACAGGGTATCCTGGCTACACCTTC. Its translation: CASRKKTGYPGYTF.

This clonotype was observed many times. This chain connects TRBV10-3 to TRBJ1-4, with 7 bases that match TRBD1. The V segment lost 6 bases and the J segment 8 bases; nucleotides outside the gene matches: 6. Germline CDR1 reads ENHRY; CDR2 reads SYGVKD. CDR3 length: 13 amino acids. For the CDR3, the DNA is TGTGCCATCAGGGGGACAGATAAAGAAAAACTGTTTTTT. Residues: CAIRGTDKEKLFF.

This clonotype was observed at least ten times. This rearrangement joins TRBV5-1 to TRBJ2-1, with TRBD1 matching over 9 bases. The V segment lost 4 bases and the J segment 9 bases; nucleotides outside the gene matches: 11. The CDR3 sequence is 15 residues long. Germline CDR1 reads SGHRS; CDR2 reads YFSETQ. The CDR3 is CASSPRDRASGEQFF. The CDR3 bases are TGCGCCAGCAGCCCACGGGACAGGGCTTCCGGTGAGCAGTTCTTC.

Many counts were recorded for this clonotype. J is TRBJ2-3 and V is TRBV5-1, with 9 nucleotides matching TRBD2. The V gene end was trimmed by 3 bases and the J gene end by 0 bases; junction bases not matched to a gene: 5. CDR1 and CDR2 (germline): SGHRS, YFSETQ. The CDR3 contains 16 residues. The CDR3 protein is CASSSLAGSSTDTQYF. In DNA, the CDR3 is TGCGCCAGCAGCTCCCTAGCGGGGTCTAGCACAGATACGCAGTATTTT. The variable domain in full, completed from reference TRBV5-1 and TRBJ2-3, reads KAGVTQTPRYLIKTRGQQVTLSCSPISGHRSVSWYQQTPGQGLQFLFEYFSETQRNKGNFPGRFSGRQFSNSRSEMNVSTLELGDSALYLCASSSLAGSSTDTQYFGPGTRLTVL.

The rearrangement uses TRBV28 and TRBJ2-1; D call uncertain. The CDR3 has 13 amino acids. Looked up from germline, CDR1 is MDHEN and CDR2 is SYDVKM. V dropped 2 bases and J dropped 8 bases, with 10 bases sitting between them. CDR3 bases: TGTGCCAGCAGTTTAGTTCGTTCCGATGAGCAGTTCTTC. It yields the protein CASSLVRSDEQFF.

This clonotype came up many times. Just one base apart from a much larger clone, this may be a read error. The CDR3 does not end in the conserved phenylalanine or tryptophan, so this is likely a read error. The chain combines TRBV19 with TRBJ2-6, with D perhaps TRBD2 (5 bases). The CDR3 contains 16 residues. CDR1 and CDR2 (germline): LNHDA, SQIVND (reference sequence). Trimming left V 7 bases short and J 0 bases short, with 13 bases between. The CDR3 nucleotides read TGTGCCAGTACGCCACGACGGGACTCTGGGGCCAACGTCCTGACTTCC. Its protein product is CASTPRRDSGANVLTS.

This clonotype has only a few counts. This could be a read error, since a much larger clone is one nucleotide away. The gene calls are TRBV6-1 and TRBJ1-6; D is perhaps TRBD1 (6 bases). CDR1 is MNHNS and CDR2 is SASEGT in the germline V gene. The CDR3 has 15 residues. V lost 8 bases to trimming and J lost 7 bases, with 18 bases between them. CDR3 sequence: CASGLEGGLNSPLHF. CDR3 bases: TGTGCCAGCGGTCTTGAGGGGGGATTGAATTCACCCCTCCACTTT.

At least ten counts were recorded for this clonotype. This chain joins TRBV20-1 and TRBJ2-3; D uncertain. The CDR3 has 12 amino acids. V lost 2 bases, J lost 4 bases, and 7 bases lay in between. Germline CDR1 is DFQATT and CDR2 is SNEGSKA (reference sequence). The CDR3 nucleotides are TGCAGTGCTAGACCCGGGTCAGATACGCAGTATTTT. It codes for CSARPGSDTQYF.

To note about this clonotype: One end of the junction varies from germline; a read error may be responsible. The gene calls are TRBV7-8 and TRBJ2-1, with TRBD2 identical over 8 bases. The CDR3 sequence is 15 residues long. In germline, CDR1 is SGHVS, CDR2 FQNEAQ. The CDR3 sequence is CASSTYSGARNGQFF. The DNA of the CDR3 is TGTGCCAGCAGTACCTATAGCGGGGCGAGGAATGGGCAGTTCTTC. The whole variable domain, filled in from reference TRBV7-8 and TRBJ2-1, reads GAGVSQSPRYKVAKRGQDVALRCDPISGHVSLFWYQQALGQGPEFLTYFQNEAQLDKSGLPSDRFFAERPEGSVSTLKIQRTQQEDSAVYLCASSTYSGARNGQFFGPGTRLTVL.

The chain recombines TRBV5-5 with TRBJ1-1; D gene uncertain. CDR1 is SGHKS, CDR2 YYEKEE, per germline (reference sequence). CDR3 length equals 16 residues. V shed 2 bases and J shed 0 bases, with 14 bases lying between them. The CDR3 nucleotides read TGTGCCAGCAGCTTACTACCGGACCTTATGAACACTGAAGCTTTCTTT. This gives the protein CASSLLPDLMNTEAFF.

In this sample, this clonotype turned up many times. The chain recombines TRBV24-1 with TRBJ2-5, with 7 bases matching TRBD1. V was pared by 3 bases and J by 2 bases, with 8 bases of the junction left unmatched. The CDR3 consists of 16 residues. Germline CDR1 reads KGHDR; CDR2 reads SFDVKD. CDR3 sequence reads: CATSDPNPTGQETQYF. The DNA of the CDR3 is TGTGCCACCAGTGATCCCAACCCGACAGGGCAAGAGACCCAGTACTTC.

This clonotype was counted at least ten times. The chain carries TRBV20-1 and TRBJ2-3, with 11 bases lining up with TRBD2. The CDR3 extends over 16 amino acids. Germline V CDR1 and CDR2: DFQATT, SNEGSKA (reference sequence). Trimming took 4 bases from V and 0 from J; bases not matched to a gene: 6. CDR3 nucleotide sequence: TGCAGTGCTACATTAGCGGGGGGGGGCAGCACAGATACGCAGTATTTT. Its protein product is CSATLAGGGSTDTQYF.

Many counts were recorded for this clonotype. This chain joins TRBV5-1 and TRBJ2-2; D is unclear. Trimming removed 4 bases at V and 1 base at J, with 5 bases between. The CDR3 runs to 13 residues. Germline V lookup: CDR1 SGHRS, CDR2 YFSETQ. This CDR3 reads CASSIQNTGELFF. CDR3 in DNA: TGCGCCAGCAGCATACAGAACACCGGGGAGCTGTTTTTT.

This clonotype was observed at least ten times. The chain uses TRBV2 and TRBJ2-1; tentative D call: TRBD1 (5 bases). Looked up from germline, CDR1 is SNHLY and CDR2 is FYNNEI. The CDR3 loop spans 14 amino acids. The V gene lost 1 base and the J gene lost 3 bases, with 7 bases spanning the gap. The CDR3 protein is CASSEGQHYNEQFF. As DNA, the CDR3 is TGTGCCAGCAGTGAAGGACAGCACTACAATGAGCAGTTCTTC.

This clonotype was counted ten times or more. The CDR3 loop reads CASSPNLGGTGYTF. The CDR3 DNA reads as TGTGCCAGTAGCCCGAACTTGGGAGGGACAGGCTACACCTTC. The J gene is TRBJ1-2, the V gene TRBV19; perhaps TRBD1 as D (6 bases). From germline, CDR1 is LNHDA and CDR2 SQIVND (reference sequence). The V and J ends lost 6 bases and 8 bases respectively, with 19 bases between them. This CDR3 is 14 amino acids long.

In its sample, this clonotype was seen many times. CDR3 in amino acids: CASSHRGGQPQHF. As DNA, the CDR3 is TGTGCCAGCAGTCACAGGGGAGGACAGCCCCAGCATTTT. This rearrangement joins TRBV6-2 or TRBV6-3 to TRBJ1-5, with TRBD1 matching over 7 bases. This CDR3 region has 13 residues. CDR1 is MNHEY, CDR2 SVGEGT, per germline. The V and J ends lost 5 bases and 7 bases, in that order; junction bases with no gene match: 5.

The chain recombines TRBV7-6 with TRBJ2-7; 9 nucleotides align to TRBD1. From germline, CDR1 is SGHVS and CDR2 FNYEAQ. J gave up 6 bases and V 5 bases, and 11 bases lay outside the gene matches. This CDR3 comprises 15 residues. The CDR3 here is CASSTMGRTGVEQYF. In DNA, the CDR3 is TGTGCCAGCAGCACGATGGGACGGACAGGGGTCGAGCAGTACTTC.

This clonotype came up a few times. A much bigger clone sits one base away, suggesting this may be a read error. The gene calls are TRBV20-1 and TRBJ2-1; 8 nucleotides agree with TRBD2. CDR1 DFQATT and CDR2 SNEGSKA come from the germline V gene (reference sequence). The CDR3 is 15 amino acids. CDR3 in DNA: TGCAGTGCTAAGCGACTAGCGACCTCCTCCAATGAGCAGTTCTTC. This encodes CSAKRLATSSNEQFF.

As regards this clonotype: This sequence may be a read error, since a much larger clone differs from it by one base. The CDR3 nucleotides are TGTGCCAGCAGCCCTGGGACTAGCGGGGGAGTGACCCAGTACTTC. Translated, it gives CASSPGTSGGVTQYF. V is TRBV5-6 and J is TRBJ2-5; 14 bases align to TRBD2. CDR1 SGHDT and CDR2 YYEEEE come from the germline V gene. Trimming took 4 bases from V and 7 from J; bases not matched to a gene: 6. The CDR3 runs to 15 residues.

This clonotype was observed at least ten times. The rearrangement links TRBV6-6 to TRBJ1-5; 7 bases are shared with TRBD1. Trimming removed 4 bases from V and 5 bases from J; junction bases left unmatched: 8. Germline CDR1 reads MNHNY; CDR2 reads SVGAGI (reference sequence). This CDR3 is built from 15 residues. The CDR3 DNA reads as TGTGCCAGCAGTTCCCACAGGGGAAAGGATCAGCCCCAGCATTTT. This translates into CASSSHRGKDQPQHF.

This clonotype was found many times. The V and J genes are TRBV19 and TRBJ2-5; D could derive from TRBD1 or TRBD2 (5 bases each). V lost 2 bases to trimming and J lost 5 bases, with 12 bases between them. This CDR3 is built from 14 residues. CDR1 is LNHDA and CDR2 is SQIVND in the germline V gene (reference sequence). The CDR3, as DNA: TGTGCCAGTAGTATAATGAGGGGATGGGAGACCCAGTACTTC. Its protein product is CASSIMRGWETQYF.

This clonotype was observed at least ten times. The chain recombines TRBV27 with TRBJ1-4, with 7 positions matching TRBD1. Germline assignment: CDR1 MNHEY and CDR2 SMNVEV (reference sequence). The CDR3 runs to 14 residues. Trimming at V came to 3 bases and at J to 8 bases, leaving 6 bases not matched to a gene. CDR3 residues: CASSLGGTAEKLFF. As DNA, the CDR3 is TGTGCCAGCAGTTTGGGGGGGACAGCAGAAAAACTGTTTTTT.

This clonotype has at least ten counts. In nucleotides, the CDR3 is TGTGCCAGCAGCTTGGCAACAGGCCTGGGTACAGATACGCAGTATTTT. Translation gives CASSLATGLGTDTQYF. The chain employs TRBV5-4 and TRBJ2-3, with D possibly being TRBD1 (5 bases). Looked up from germline, CDR1 is SGHNT and CDR2 is YYREEE (reference sequence). This CDR3 region has 16 residues. Deletions cut 0 bases from V and 3 bases from J, with 14 bases between. The full variable domain, with the rest looked up from reference TRBV5-4 and TRBJ2-3, is ETGVTQSPTHLIKTRGQQVTLRCSSQSGHNTVSWYQQALGQGPQFIFQYYREEENGRGNFPPRFSGLQFPNYSSELNVNALELDDSALYLCASSLATGLGTDTQYFGPGTRLTVL.

This clonotype has at least ten counts. This chain connects TRBV3-1 to TRBJ1-2, with TRBD1 identical over 7 bases. Germline values: CDR1 LGHDT, CDR2 YNNKEL (reference sequence). CDR3 length: 16 residues. With V trimmed by 3 bases and J by 6 bases, 13 bases remained unmatched. CDR3 sequence (DNA): TGTGCCAGCAGCCAGACGTTGGGCCAGGGGGGGGATGGCTACACCTTC. It specifies CASSQTLGQGGDGYTF.